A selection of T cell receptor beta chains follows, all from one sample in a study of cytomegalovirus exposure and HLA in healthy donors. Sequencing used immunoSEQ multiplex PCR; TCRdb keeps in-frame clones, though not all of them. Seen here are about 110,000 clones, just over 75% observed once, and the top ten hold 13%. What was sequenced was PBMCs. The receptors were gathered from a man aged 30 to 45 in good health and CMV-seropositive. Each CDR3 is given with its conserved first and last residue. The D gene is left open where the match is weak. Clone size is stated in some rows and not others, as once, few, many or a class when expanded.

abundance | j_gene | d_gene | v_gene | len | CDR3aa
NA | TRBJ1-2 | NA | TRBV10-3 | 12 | CAISDRGRGYTF
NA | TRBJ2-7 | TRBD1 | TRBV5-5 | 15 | CASSVGQDPAYEQYF
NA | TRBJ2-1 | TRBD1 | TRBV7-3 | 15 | CASSPGTGGYNEQFF
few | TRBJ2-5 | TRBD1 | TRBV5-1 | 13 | CASSGDSGETQYF
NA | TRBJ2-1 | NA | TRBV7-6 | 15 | CASSPTLKAYNEQFF
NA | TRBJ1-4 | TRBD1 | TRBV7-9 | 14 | CASSLQQGGEKLFF
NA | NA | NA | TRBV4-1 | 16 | CASSQARGGGNYEQYF
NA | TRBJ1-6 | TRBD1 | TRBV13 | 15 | CASSLGSGGDSPLHF
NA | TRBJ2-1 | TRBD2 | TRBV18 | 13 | CASSRGGENEQFF
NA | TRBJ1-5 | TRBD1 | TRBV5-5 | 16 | CASSTTGTGFNQPQHF
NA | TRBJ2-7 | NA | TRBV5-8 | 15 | CASSPIRDTSYEQYF
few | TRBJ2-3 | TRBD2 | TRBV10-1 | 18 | CASSDLAGGPRAADTQYF
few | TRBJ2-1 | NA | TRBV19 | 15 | CASSIQGGSYNEQFF
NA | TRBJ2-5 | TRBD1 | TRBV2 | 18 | CASSRPGTGGRYQETQYF
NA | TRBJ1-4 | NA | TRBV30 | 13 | CAWSEAGNEKLFF
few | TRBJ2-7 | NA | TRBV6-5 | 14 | CASSYAGSRYEQYF
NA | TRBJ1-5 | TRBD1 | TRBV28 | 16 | CASSGDRSVYNQPQHF
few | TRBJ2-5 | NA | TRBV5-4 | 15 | CASSLYGGPQETQYF
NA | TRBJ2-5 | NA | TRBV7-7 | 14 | CASSLAPGQETQYF
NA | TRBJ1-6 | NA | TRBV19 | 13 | CASSSRGSSPLHF
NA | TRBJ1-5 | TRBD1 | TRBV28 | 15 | CASSPGQGAGQPQHF
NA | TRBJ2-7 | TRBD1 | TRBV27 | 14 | CASRGTGRAYEQYF
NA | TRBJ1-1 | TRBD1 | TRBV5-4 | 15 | CASSWNRGMNTEAFF
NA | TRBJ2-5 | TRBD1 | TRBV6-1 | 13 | CASSYGRGETQYF
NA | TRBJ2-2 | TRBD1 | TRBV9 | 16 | CASSVGTGPNTGELFF
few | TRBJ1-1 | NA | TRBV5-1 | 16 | CASSLVRGGIGTEAFF
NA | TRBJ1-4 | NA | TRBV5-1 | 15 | CASSLAVSTNEKLFF
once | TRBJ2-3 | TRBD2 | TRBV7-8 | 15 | CASSWGRGGTDTQYF
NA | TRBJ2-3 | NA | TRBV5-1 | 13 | CASSLQGGDTQYF
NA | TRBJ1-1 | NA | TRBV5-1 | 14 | CASSLRSWNTEAFF
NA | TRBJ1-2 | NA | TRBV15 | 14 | CATSGQGRHYGYTF
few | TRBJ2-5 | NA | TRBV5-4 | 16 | CASSLRRLGAQETQYF
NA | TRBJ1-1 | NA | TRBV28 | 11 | CASSRGTEAFF
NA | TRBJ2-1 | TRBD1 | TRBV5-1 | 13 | CASNDGTANEQFF
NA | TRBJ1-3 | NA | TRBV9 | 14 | CASSAQGEGNTIYF
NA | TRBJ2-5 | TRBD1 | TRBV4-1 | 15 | CASSPDRGLQETQYF
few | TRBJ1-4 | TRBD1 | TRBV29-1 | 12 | CSVAGQGEKLFF
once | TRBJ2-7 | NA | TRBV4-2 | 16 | CASSQEKGLSNYEQYF
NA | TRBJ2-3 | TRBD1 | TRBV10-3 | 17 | CAISDVEGGEAADTQYF
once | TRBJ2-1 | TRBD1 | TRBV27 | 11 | CAIGQGNEQFF
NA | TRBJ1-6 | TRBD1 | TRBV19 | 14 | CASRGQGENSPLHF
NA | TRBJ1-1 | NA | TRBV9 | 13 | CASSADSNTEAFF
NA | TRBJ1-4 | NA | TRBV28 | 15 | CASSSPGATNEKLFF
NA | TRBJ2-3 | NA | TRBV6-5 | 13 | CASEGGRTDTQYF
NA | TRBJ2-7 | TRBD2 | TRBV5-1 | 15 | CASSSGRGGAGEQYF
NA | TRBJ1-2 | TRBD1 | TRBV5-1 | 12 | CASSSTGDGYTF
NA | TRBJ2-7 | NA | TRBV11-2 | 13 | CASSSISGYEQYF
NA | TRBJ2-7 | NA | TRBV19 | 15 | CASTPSEAGTYEQYF
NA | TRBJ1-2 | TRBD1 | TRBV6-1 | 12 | CASTGQDYGYTF
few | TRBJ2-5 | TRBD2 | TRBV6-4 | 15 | CASSATSGGQETQYF
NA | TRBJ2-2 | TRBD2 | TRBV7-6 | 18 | CASSLEPSGGFGAGELFF
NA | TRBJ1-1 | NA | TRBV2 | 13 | CASSGPGDTEAFF
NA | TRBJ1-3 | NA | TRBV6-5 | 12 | CASSQTGNTIYF